The 15 T cell receptor beta chains listed next were all sequenced from one sample in a study of PD-L1 blockade in urothelial cancer. As for time point: pretreatment peripheral blood. The protocol was immunoSEQ multiplex PCR, while the TCRdb copy is restricted to in-frame clones and leaves out a portion. The table lists fewer than 50,000 clones, less than 85% of them singletons, with roughly 10% in the top ten. The sample consisted of PBMCs, taken around atezolizumab (anti-PD-L1) treatment. The receptors derive from a man between 70 and 80 years old with urothelial cancer.

V gene TRBV5-1 combines with J gene TRBJ2-3; TRBD1 matches at 7 bases. V shed 4 bases and J 8 bases; nucleotides not matched to a gene: 13. Germline-derived CDR1 and CDR2 are SGHRS and YFSETQ. This CDR3 contains 15 residues. The CDR3 DNA reads TGCGCCAGCAGCGCCCAAGGGGGCTTTGAGGGTACGCAGTATTTT. Protein product: CASSAQGGFEGTQYF.

The chain couples TRBV28 to TRBJ2-5; D not certain. Germline CDR1 and CDR2: MDHEN and SYDVKM. The CDR3 is 13 residues long. V lost 5 bases and J lost 7, with 14 bases in between. CDR3 DNA: TGTGCCAGCAGTCAACCGGGTCCTCGGACCCAGTACTTC. It is translated as CASSQPGPRTQYF.

The chain combines TRBV28 with TRBJ2-7, with a tentative D call TRBD1 (5 bases). The CDR3 is 15 amino acids. Per germline, CDR1 MDHEN and CDR2 SYDVKM. Trimming removed 3 bases at V and 1 base at J, with 13 bases between. CDR3 coding DNA: TGTGCCAGCAGTTTGGAGACAGCTTCGTCCTACGAGCAGTACTTC. Amino acid sequence: CASSLETASSYEQYF.

J is TRBJ2-4 and V is TRBV28; weak D call: TRBD1 (5 bases). The CDR3 consists of 13 residues. Germline CDR1 is MDHEN and CDR2 is SYDVKM. V lost 3 bases and J lost 9, with 12 bases in between. The CDR3 sequence is CASSFGAVGIQYF. The DNA of the CDR3 is TGTGCCAGCAGTTTTGGGGCAGTAGGCATTCAGTACTTC.

The rearrangement uses TRBV25-1 and TRBJ1-2; TRBD1 agrees at 9 bases. CDR3 size: 15 residues. Germline-derived CDR1 and CDR2 are MGHDK and SYGVNS. After removal of 3 bases from V and 6 bases from J, the junction contained 8 bases not matched to a gene. This CDR3 reads CASSDPGQGKNGYTF. The CDR3 DNA sequence: TGTGCCAGCAGTGATCCCGGACAGGGGAAGAATGGCTACACCTTC.

The chain is built from TRBV7-9 and TRBJ2-1, with D uncertain. The V gene's germline CDR1 is SEHNR and CDR2 FQNEAQ (reference sequence). The V gene lost 3 bases and the J gene lost 3 bases, with 12 bases spanning the gap. The CDR3 is 15 amino acids. The CDR3 coding sequence is TGTGCCAGCAGCTTCGGCGGTCTAGTCTACAATGAGCAGTTCTTC. It is translated as CASSFGGLVYNEQFF.

This clone appeared once. The chain employs TRBV2 and TRBJ2-5; TRBD2 is a possible D gene (6 bases). The V gene lost 4 bases and the J gene lost 5 bases, with 8 bases spanning the gap. The CDR3 has 12 residues. Germline V lookup: CDR1 SNHLY, CDR2 FYNNEI. This CDR3 is CASSAGRETQYF. The CDR3 coding sequence is TGTGCCAGCAGTGCAGGGAGGGAGACCCAGTACTTC.

The chain is built from TRBV20-1 and TRBJ2-7; D uncertain. The CDR3 loop spans 11 amino acids. Germline CDR1 DFQATT, CDR2 SNEGSKA (reference sequence). The V gene lost 7 bases and the J gene lost 1 base, with 8 bases spanning the gap. The CDR3: CSVDKSYEQYF. The CDR3 bases are TGCAGTGTCGACAAATCCTACGAGCAGTACTTC.

V gene TRBV4-2 combines with J gene TRBJ2-2; TRBD2 agrees at 10 bases. CDR3 length: 17 residues. V trimming: 0 bases; J trimming: 0 bases; junction bases outside the gene matches: 1. Germline-derived CDR1 and CDR2 are LGHNA and YNFKEQ. The CDR3 sequence: CASSQDLAGANTGELFF. CDR3 nucleotides: TGTGCCAGCAGCCAAGACCTAGCGGGAGCGAACACCGGGGAGCTGTTTTTT.

The chain joins TRBV6-1 to TRBJ2-1, with D possibly matching TRBD2 (6 bases). Trimming shortened V by 8 bases and J by 5 bases, and 16 bases separated the two germline ends. There are 14 residues in the CDR3. Germline-derived CDR1 and CDR2 are MNHNS and SASEGT. The CDR3 DNA sequence: TGTGCCAGCCGTGCCCAGCGGGCCCACAATGAGCAGTTCTTC. Amino acids: CASRAQRAHNEQFF.

This clone was found a few times. The genes are TRBV18 and TRBJ2-5; tentative D call: TRBD1 (6 bases). Germline V gives CDR1 KGHSH, CDR2 LQKENI. The CDR3 loop spans 14 amino acids. Trimming stripped 1 base from V and 1 base from J, with 7 bases between. CDR3 loop: CASSPRRGQETQYF. As DNA, the CDR3 is TGTGCCAGCTCACCACGCAGGGGCCAAGAGACCCAGTACTTC.

V gene TRBV6-1 combines with J gene TRBJ1-1, with D tentatively TRBD1 (6 bases). V was trimmed by 2 bases and J by 5 bases, leaving 9 bases between them. The CDR3 extends over 13 amino acids. Per the germline V gene, CDR1 is MNHNS and CDR2 is SASEGT. The CDR3 reads CASSEIRGTEAFF. CDR3 nucleotides: TGTGCCAGCAGTGAAATTAGGGGGACTGAAGCTTTCTTT.

This rearrangement joins TRBV11-2 to TRBJ2-2, with D possibly matching TRBD2 (6 bases). Germline V gene lookup returns CDR1 SGHAT and CDR2 FQNNGV. V was shortened by 6 bases and J by 5 bases, with 16 bases between the two germline ends. This CDR3 comprises 15 residues. The DNA for the CDR3 is TGTGCCAGCAGGCCCGGCCGGGGGAGTACCGGGGAGCTGTTTTTT. Its protein is CASRPGRGSTGELFF. Full variable domain (rest looked up from reference TRBV11-2 and TRBJ2-2): EAGVAQSPRYKIIEKRQSVAFWCNPISGHATLYWYQQILGQGPKLLIQFQNNGVVDDSQLPKDRFSAERLKGVDSTLKIQPAKLEDSAVYLCASRPGRGSTGELFFGEGSRLTVL.

V and J are TRBV7-3 and TRBJ2-3; 9 bases are shared with TRBD2. Germline V gives CDR1 SGHTA, CDR2 FQGTGA. The V and J ends lost 5 bases and 0 bases, in that order; junction bases with no gene match: 15. There are 19 residues in the CDR3. CDR3 region: CASSRFAEGTSRSTDTQYF. The CDR3 bases are TGTGCCAGCAGCCGCTTCGCCGAAGGGACTAGCCGAAGCACAGATACGCAGTATTTT.

The J gene is TRBJ2-7, the V gene TRBV28; 8 bases are a match to TRBD2. This CDR3 is 16 amino acids long. V was pared by 4 bases and J by 3 bases, with 11 bases of the junction left unmatched. Germline CDR1 and CDR2: MDHEN and SYDVKM. CDR3 protein: CASSSLGDSGIYEQYF. In DNA, the CDR3 is TGTGCCAGCAGTTCCCTCGGCGATAGCGGGATCTACGAGCAGTACTTC.